One sample yielded the 10 T cell receptor beta chains listed below, sequenced in a study of molecular identifiers for immune sequencing clone quantification. TCRdb ran MiXCR on the PCR reads and lists one entry per CDR3 protein. The data show tens of thousands of distinct CDR3 sequences, 20% to 25% seen once. Sequencing input: naive CD8+ T cells from blood, with Jurkat cell RNA spiked in. Subset specified: FACS-sorted CD8+CD4-CCR7+CD45RA+ naive T cells. The receptors were sampled from a human donor in good health. Some libraries in this study had Jurkat cell RNA spiked in.

This clonotype was seen only a few times. This chain uses TRBV14 with TRBJ2-1; TRBD2 agrees at 10 bases. V lost 2 bases and J lost 9; bases outside the gene matches: 10. The CDR3 extends over 16 amino acids. Germline V gene data show CDR1 as SGHDN and CDR2 as FVKESK. The CDR3 DNA is TGTGCCAGCAGCCAATTGGTAGCGGGGGGCCGTGGTGAGCAGTTCTTC. Translating gives CASSQLVAGGRGEQFF.

By share, this clonotype counts as medium-sized. The chain carries TRBV13 and TRBJ1-1; no clear D gene. This CDR3 is built from 14 residues. The V gene lost 2 bases and the J gene lost 8 bases, with 15 bases spanning the gap. The germline CDR1 and CDR2 sequences are PRHDT and FYEKMQ (reference sequence). For the CDR3, the DNA is TGTGCCAGCAGCTTATTTAACAGCGTGATAGAAGCTTTCTTT. Protein: CASSLFNSVIEAFF.

This clonotype was seen many times. The chain has TRBV6-5 and TRBJ2-3; D tentatively fits TRBD1 or TRBD2 (5 bases each). The V and J ends lost 7 bases and 0 bases respectively, with 8 bases between them. The CDR3 is 13 amino acids. Germline loops: CDR1 MNHEY, CDR2 SVGAGI. CDR3 sequence reads: CASIEGSTDTQYF. CDR3 bases: TGTGCCAGCATCGAGGGGAGCACAGATACGCAGTATTTT.

The sample holds a few counts of this clonotype. The CDR3 DNA follows: TGTGCCAGCAGTTACGGGCAGGGAAGCGGCTACACCTTC. Translation gives CASSYGQGSGYTF. The chain links TRBV7-9 to TRBJ1-2, with TRBD1 as a possible D gene (5 bases). Trimming removed 6 bases from V and 8 bases from J, with 16 bases in between. Germline CDR1 is SEHNR and CDR2 is FQNEAQ (reference sequence). The CDR3 is 13 residues long.

The chain is built from TRBV5-1 and TRBJ2-7; D possibly corresponds to TRBD1 (5 bases). This CDR3 region has 13 residues. The V end lost 0 bases, the J end lost 5 bases, and 9 bases lay between the germline ends. Germline CDR1 reads SGHRS; CDR2 reads YFSETQ. Written as DNA, the CDR3 is TGCGCCAGCAGCTTGGCTTCAGGGAACGAGCAGTACTTC. It specifies CASSLASGNEQYF.

This clonotype was counted at least ten times. This chain uses TRBV21-1 with TRBJ1-1. TRBV21-1 is tagged as a pseudogene. The CDR3 length is 12 residues. The CDR3, as DNA: TGTGCCAGCAGCAAAGGTACCGTGCGGGCTTTCTTT. Translated, it gives CASSKGTVRAFF.

This clonotype was seen ten or more times. V is TRBV12-3 or TRBV12-4 and J is TRBJ2-3; D not certain. Trimming pared 1 base from V and 1 base from J, leaving 6 bases between. The CDR3 runs 14 residues. CDR3 sequence (DNA): TGTGCCAGCAGTTTAGGTTCGGGCACAGATACGCAGTATTTT. Its translation: CASSLGSGTDTQYF.

Note on this clonotype: One end of the junction does not line up with germline, which may come from a read error. V usage is TRBV11-2 and J usage is TRBJ1-1; D might be TRBD1 (6 bases). Per the germline V gene, CDR1 is SGHAT and CDR2 is FQNNGV. This CDR3 comprises 13 residues. CDR3 protein: CASSYDGGAEAVF. The DNA for the CDR3 is TGTGCCAGCAGCTACGACGGGGGCGCTGAAGCTGTCTTT.

This clonotype was seen many times. The rearrangement uses TRBV24-1 and TRBJ2-2, with D tentatively TRBD2 (6 bases). V gave up 3 bases and J gave up 5 bases, with 12 bases separating them. The germline V gene encodes CDR1 KGHDR and CDR2 SFDVKD. This CDR3 contains 15 residues. CDR3 in amino acids: CATSDTGAPTGELFF. The CDR3 region has the DNA TGTGCCACCAGTGATACGGGAGCCCCTACCGGGGAGCTGTTTTTT.

This clonotype is categorized as medium-sized. This sequence joins TRBV29-1 and TRBJ2-7, with unresolved D. The CDR3 consists of 13 residues. V gave up 6 bases and J gave up 0 bases, with 12 bases separating them. Germline CDR1 is SQVTM and CDR2 is ANQGSEA. CDR3 sequence (DNA): TGCAGCGTAGGGCCCCCAAGCTCCTACGAGCAGTACTTC. This gives the protein CSVGPPSSYEQYF.